This T cell receptor (beta chain) derives from a study of blood T cell repertoires in COVID-19. Study summary: Specimens from acute and convalescent COVID-19 originated in the United States, Italy and Spain. PBMCs, B-cell-depleted T cells, or T cells provided the cDNA or gDNA that made up the material.

V trimming: 9 bases; J trimming: 4 bases; junction bases outside the gene matches: 12. Germline loops: CDR1 LNHDA, CDR2 SQIVND (reference sequence). This CDR3 has 16 amino acids. This clone was observed once. Under the authors' procedure: Nucleated cell number was recorded as an estimate derived from reference gene primer amplification. Generated by immunoSEQ multiplex PCR, the TCRdb table keeps only in-frame clones and is missing some. That table furnishes V, J and clone size, whereas the DNA furnished D and trimming. The table records some 27,000 clones, about 90% of them present only once. The TCR sequence derives from a human donor in a cohort sampled during active COVID-19. Sequencing used peripheral blood. V is TRBV19 and J is TRBJ2-1; 10 nucleotides line up with TRBD2. The CDR3 coding sequence is TGTGCCAGGGCACGGGGTGGGACTAGCGAGTACAATGAGCAGTTCTTC. This gives the protein CARARGGTSEYNEQFF.